The 8 T cell receptor beta chains below come from one sample, sequenced in a study of molecular identifiers for immune sequencing clone quantification. One entry per CDR3 protein, called by TCRdb with MiXCR from the PCR reads. The repertoire includes about 640,000 distinct CDR3 sequences, around 20% of them detected once, and around 0.9% sits in the top ten. The sample taken for sequencing was naive CD8+ T cells from blood, with Jurkat cell RNA spiked in. Subset of the sample: FACS-sorted CD8+CD4-CCR7+CD45RA+ naive T cells. These receptor sequences come from a human donor in good health. Some libraries in this study had Jurkat cell RNA spiked in.

This clonotype occurred once. The J gene is TRBJ2-7, the V gene TRBV6-5, with D tentatively TRBD2 (5 bases). Germline V gene sequence: CDR1 MNHEY, CDR2 SVGAGI. Trimming removed 7 bases at V and 1 base at J, with 11 bases between. CDR3 length: 13 residues. DNA of the CDR3: TGTGCCAGCACTCCGGGGTGGTCCTACGAGCAGTACTTC. Translated, it gives CASTPGWSYEQYF.

Notes on this clonotype: At one of its ends the junction is not consistent with the germline gene, which may arise from a read error. V and J are TRBV6-2 or TRBV6-3 and TRBJ2-7; TRBD1 might be the D (6 bases). This CDR3 is 14 amino acids long. Germline CDR1 MNHEY, CDR2 SVGEGT. The DNA for the CDR3 is TGTGCCAGCAGTTACGGTCGCCCGGGCATAGGGGGTAAGTTC. Its translation is CASSYGRPGIGGKF.

Remarks on this clonotype: With a much larger clone just one base away, this may be a read error. The chain carries TRBV30 and TRBJ2-7, with D possibly being TRBD1 (6 bases). The V end was cut by 0 bases, the J end by 2 bases, with 11 bases between. Germline V gene lookup returns CDR1 GTSNPN and CDR2 SVGIG (reference sequence). This CDR3 spans 14 amino acids. The CDR3 sequence: CAWSVWDNPYEQYF. The CDR3 DNA follows: TGTGCCTGGAGTGTATGGGACAACCCCTACGAGCAGTACTTC.

In regard to this clonotype: Without the conserved terminal phenylalanine or tryptophan, this CDR3 likely stems from a read error. The chain carries TRBV19 and TRBJ2-7; D possibly matches TRBD1 or TRBD2 (5 bases each). In germline, CDR1 is LNHDA, CDR2 SQIVND (reference sequence). This CDR3 spans 13 amino acids. Trimming took off 5 bases at V and 5 bases at J, with 13 bases between the two ends. CDR3 sequence: CASSWGNPNEQYL. The CDR3 coding sequence is TGTGCCAGTAGTTGGGGGAACCCTAACGAGCAGTACCTC.

This clonotype showed up just a few times. V usage is TRBV7-9 and J usage is TRBJ2-1, with D possibly matching TRBD2 (5 bases). The ends were cut back, 1 base at V and 12 bases at J, with 13 bases in the middle. CDR1 and CDR2 from the germline V gene are SEHNR and FQNEAQ (reference sequence). This CDR3 comprises 13 residues. CDR3 DNA sequence: TGTGCCAGCAGCTTAGAAGAACTAGTCGGGCAGTTCTTC. Amino acid sequence: CASSLEELVGQFF.

This clonotype was observed at least ten times. The chain joins TRBV7-9 to TRBJ2-7; D might be TRBD2 (5 bases). This CDR3 has 12 amino acids. V shed 4 bases and J shed 5 bases, with 9 bases lying between them. Germline CDR1 is SEHNR and CDR2 is FQNEAQ (reference sequence). The CDR3, as DNA: TGTGCCAGCAGCTCTAGCCGTGACGAGCAGTACTTC. This translates into CASSSSRDEQYF.

This clonotype was counted many times. The chain recombines TRBV28 with TRBJ1-6, with TRBD1 identical over 7 bases. V gave up 3 bases and J gave up 8 bases; unmatched junction bases: 4. Germline V lookup: CDR1 MDHEN, CDR2 SYDVKM. The CDR3 consists of 14 residues. The CDR3 sequence: CASSFQGGDSPLHF. CDR3 sequence (DNA): TGTGCCAGCAGTTTTCAAGGGGGCGATTCACCCCTCCACTTT.

This chain uses TRBV7-3 with TRBJ2-1; D is perhaps TRBD2 (5 bases). The CDR3 has 16 amino acids. V lost 2 bases and J lost 4, with 15 bases in between. From germline, CDR1 is SGHTA and CDR2 FQGTGA. CDR3 in DNA: TGTGCCAGCAGCTTATCTACCCGGAGGAAATACAATGAGCAGTTCTTC. Protein product: CASSLSTRRKYNEQFF. Drawing the rest from reference TRBV7-3 and TRBJ2-1, the complete variable domain is GAGVSQTPSNKVTEKGKYVELRCDPISGHTALYWYRQSLGQGPEFLIYFQGTGAADDSGLPNDRFFAVRPEGSVSTLKIQRTERGDSAVYLCASSLSTRRKYNEQFFGPGTRLTVL.